This entry is about one T cell receptor (beta chain). It lacks a known antigen. No much larger clonotype is one base removed from it; base qualities were not supplied. Whole blood was collected in K2EDTA tubes by collaborating institutions according to the institutions' own protocols. For TCRbeta analysis, collaborators shipped samples in one of three forms: frozen whole blood, isolated PBMCs, or DNA extracted from either of those sample types. The data originate from a study of blood T cell repertoires in COVID-19 (dated by TCRdb to 2020 to 2021). Background on the whole study: Samples covering the acute and convalescent phases of COVID-19 were provided by collaborators in the United States, Italy and Spain. Sample metadata almost always included a de-identified subject ID, COVID-19 status, age in years and sex. Subjects who had been exposed to COVID-19, were actively infected with it, or had recovered from it provided the deeply sampled blood TCRbeta repertoires that made up the dataset. A freely available public database, intended as a resource for researchers studying the immune response to SARS-CoV-2, is where the repertoires were released. Where available, HLA class I and class II types were taken from metadata supplied by the sample provider and were not determined by assay-based typing. Samples were obtained from the ongoing ImmuneRACE study (first 160 participants) and from roughly 1,300 subjects provided by 6 global collaborators. The prospective study material was composed of cDNA or gDNA derived from T cells, B-cell-depleted T cells, or PBMCs.

TCRbeta CDR3 regions were amplified from genomic DNA by means of the immunoSEQ Assay, a bias-controlled multiplex PCR. As for how the authors treated the data: The number of nucleated cells in each sample was estimated from the amplification of reference gene primers within the assay. To quantify the absolute abundance of each unique TCRbeta CDR3 rearrangement, sequence reads were collapsed and filtered. For each sample, productive Simpson clonality was calculated by taking the square root of Simpson's diversity index across productive rearrangements. Imported from immuneACCESS, the table was reduced by TCRdb to in-frame sequences with V and J called. These copies leave out some clones; in studies compared against another copy, an unresolved V gene accounts for under half, and the cause of the remainder is not known. The V and J calls and clone size come from that table; D and trimming were worked out from the DNA. Across this sample there are tens of thousands of clones, with 75% to 95% seen only once. About an eighth of the sample rests with the top ten.

CDR1 SNHLY and CDR2 FYNNEI were looked up in the germline V gene. V lost 1 base and J lost 2 bases; the stretch between them is 8 bases long. There are 14 amino acids in the CDR3, from cysteine to phenylalanine inclusive. The CDR3 DNA has 42 bases and is translated from base 1. Study-level results and caveats: The amount of clinical and demographic metadata varied by source and participant and was provided uncurated.

Recombination linked TRBV2 to TRBJ1-1; too little of a D gene remains to name it. This TCR was recovered from a human donor with active COVID-19. The donor label of this sample is uncertain. Source material: peripheral blood. Here the CDR3 is given as CASSEGAINTEAFF. Read as DNA, the sequence is TGTGCCAGCAGTGAAGGGGCGATTAACACTGAAGCTTTCTTT.